This section outlines one T cell receptor beta chain sequence together with its context. The entry originates in a study of blood T cell repertoires in COVID-19. Overall study context: Samples came from the United States, Italy and Spain, spanning acute and convalescent COVID-19. The cDNA or gDNA used as material had been derived from T cells, B-cell-depleted T cells, or PBMCs.

V lost 4 bases, J lost 8 bases, and 10 bases stayed unmatched. CDR1 is MGHRA, CDR2 YSYEKL, per germline. The CDR3 has 15 amino acids. Authors' data handling: How many nucleated cells were present was estimated from reference gene primer amplification. Assay used: immunoSEQ multiplex PCR; TCRdb lists only in-frame clones, some missing. D and trimming come from the DNA, and the V and J calls and clone size come from that table. The table includes over 150,000 clones, around 80% detected once. In Seattle, patients joined the study during active infection and were tracked longitudinally. The V call is TRBV4-1, the J call TRBJ1-1; 10 bases are a match to TRBD1. The specimen was peripheral blood. The receptor's source is a woman in her thirties or forties with COVID-19, enrolled during active disease. The DNA for the CDR3 is TGCGCCAGCAGCCCCCGGACAGGGGGATATAGGGAAGCTTTCTTT. This gives the protein CASSPRTGGYREAFF.